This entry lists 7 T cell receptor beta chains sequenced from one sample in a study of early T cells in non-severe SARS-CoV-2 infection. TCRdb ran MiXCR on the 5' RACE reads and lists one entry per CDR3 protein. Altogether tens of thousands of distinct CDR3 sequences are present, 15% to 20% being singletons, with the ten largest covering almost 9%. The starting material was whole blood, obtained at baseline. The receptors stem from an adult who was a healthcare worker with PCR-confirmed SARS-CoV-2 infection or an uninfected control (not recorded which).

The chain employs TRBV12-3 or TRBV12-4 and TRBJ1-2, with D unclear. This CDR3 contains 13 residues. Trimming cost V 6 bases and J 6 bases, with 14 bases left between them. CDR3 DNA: TGTGCCAGCAGCTTGCGGATGATTGATGGCTACACCTTC. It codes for CASSLRMIDGYTF.

This CDR3 is CASTLGGRRDEQYF. The CDR3 DNA reads as TGTGCCAGCACCCTGGGGGGGCGAAGGGACGAGCAGTACTTC. The chain has TRBV7-9 and TRBJ2-7; D may be TRBD2 (7 bases). The V gene's germline CDR1 is SEHNR and CDR2 FQNEAQ (reference sequence). This CDR3 spans 14 amino acids. V dropped 7 bases and J dropped 5 bases, with 18 bases sitting between them. The whole variable domain, filled in from reference TRBV7-9 and TRBJ2-7, reads DTGVSQNPRHKITKRGQNVTFRCDPISEHNRLYWYRQTLGQGPEFLTYFQNEAQLEKSRLLSDRFSAERPKGSFSTLEIQRTEQGDSAMYLCASTLGGRRDEQYFGPGTRLTVT.

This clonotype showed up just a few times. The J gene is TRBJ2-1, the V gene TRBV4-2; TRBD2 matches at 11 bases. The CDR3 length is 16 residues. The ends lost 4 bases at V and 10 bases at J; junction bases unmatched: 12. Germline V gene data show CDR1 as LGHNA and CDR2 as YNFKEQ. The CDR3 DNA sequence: TGTGCCAGCAGCCCTTTCCAGCTAGCGGGAGGCAACGAGCAGTTCTTC. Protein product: CASSPFQLAGGNEQFF.

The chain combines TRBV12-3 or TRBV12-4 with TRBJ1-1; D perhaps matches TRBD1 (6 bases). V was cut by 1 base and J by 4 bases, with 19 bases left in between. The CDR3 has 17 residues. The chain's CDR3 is CASSLGGLGGLGTEAFF. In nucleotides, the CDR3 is TGTGCCAGCAGTTTAGGAGGACTGGGGGGGCTTGGCACTGAAGCTTTCTTT.

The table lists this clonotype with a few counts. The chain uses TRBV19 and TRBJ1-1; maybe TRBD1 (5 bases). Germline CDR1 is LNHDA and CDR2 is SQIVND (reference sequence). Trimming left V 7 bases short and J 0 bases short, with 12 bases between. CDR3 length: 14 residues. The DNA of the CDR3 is TGTGCCAGTACCCCAATGGACATGAACACTGAAGCTTTCTTT. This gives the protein CASTPMDMNTEAFF.

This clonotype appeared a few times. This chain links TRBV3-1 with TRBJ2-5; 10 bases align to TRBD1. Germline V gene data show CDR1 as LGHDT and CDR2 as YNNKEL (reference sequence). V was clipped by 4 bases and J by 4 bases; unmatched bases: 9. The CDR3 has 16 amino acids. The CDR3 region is CASSPALGQGVETQYF. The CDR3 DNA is TGTGCCAGCAGCCCCGCCCTCGGACAGGGGGTAGAGACCCAGTACTTC.

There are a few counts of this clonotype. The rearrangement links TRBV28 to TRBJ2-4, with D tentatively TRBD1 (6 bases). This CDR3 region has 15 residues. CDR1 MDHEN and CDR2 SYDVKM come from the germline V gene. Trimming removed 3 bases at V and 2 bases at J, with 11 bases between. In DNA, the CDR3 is TGTGCCAGCAGTTTGGGGGCTGGGACCAAAAACATTCAGTACTTC. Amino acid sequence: CASSLGAGTKNIQYF.